This TCR beta chain was captured in a study of blood T cell repertoires in COVID-19. About the research overall: Specimens from acute and convalescent COVID-19 originated in the United States, Italy and Spain. PBMCs, B-cell-depleted T cells, or T cells were the source of the cDNA or gDNA that made up the material.

Only a few counts were recorded for this clone. In the original workflow: Scientists estimated how many nucleated cells there were by amplifying reference gene primers. Here immunoSEQ multiplex PCR was the method, and the copy in TCRdb shows in-frame clones only, minus some. That table gives V, J and clone size, and the DNA gave D and trimming. This table holds 140,000 to 150,000 clones, around 83% found once. The specimen was peripheral blood. The TCR was taken from a man younger than 45 with COVID-19, enrolled during active disease.

As DNA, the CDR3 is TGTGCCAGCAGCGACCCTGAACAGGGCTCTAACTATGGCTACACCTTC. Amino acid sequence: CASSDPEQGSNYGYTF. V and J are TRBV9 and TRBJ1-2, with a possible D match to TRBD1 (6 bases). The CDR3 covers 16 residues. The V gene lost 3 bases and the J gene lost 0 bases, with 15 bases spanning the gap. Germline V gene sequence: CDR1 SGDLS, CDR2 YYNGEE.